One sample yielded the 23 T cell receptor beta chains listed below, sequenced in a study of T cell responses to AZD1222 COVID-19 vaccine (dated by TCRdb to the early 2020s). The sample's time point label, decoded: baseline before first vaccination. The method behind the library was the immunoSEQ multiplex PCR assay. Here the immuneACCESS table is served through TCRdb, limited to in-frame sequences with V and J called. Missing clones are a known gap in these copies; in checked studies unresolved V genes cover under half, and the rest lacks a known reason. A total of about 160,000 clones appear in this sample, approximately 93% of them only once. The ten largest make up about 1% of the sample. The sample here was peripheral blood, taken on day 0 of AZD1222 vaccination. These receptors were collected from an adult in good health.

This chain uses TRBV27 with TRBJ1-4; 8 nucleotides agree with TRBD1. The CDR3 consists of 17 residues. The junction had 12 bases not matched to a gene; V was cut back by 4 bases and J by 5 bases. Germline V gene sequence: CDR1 MNHEY, CDR2 SMNVEV (reference sequence). In nucleotides, the CDR3 is TGTGCCAGCAGTTCTGGACAGGGCCCCTTTGGAAATGAAAAACTGTTTTTT. Its translation is CASSSGQGPFGNEKLFF.

The chain couples TRBV12-3 or TRBV12-4 to TRBJ1-1; D not certain. This CDR3 region has 13 residues. Between the trimmed V and J ends, which lost 0 bases and 7 bases, there was a span of 9 bases. The CDR3 is CASSLAPRIEAFF. CDR3 DNA sequence: TGTGCCAGCAGTTTAGCGCCCCGAATTGAAGCTTTCTTT.

The chain joins TRBV6-5 to TRBJ1-1; D might be TRBD1 (6 bases). Germline values: CDR1 MNHEY, CDR2 SVGAGI. Deletions cut 10 bases from V and 0 bases from J, with 12 bases between. The CDR3 consists of 13 residues. This CDR3 reads CATRGQLNTEAFF. CDR3 sequence (DNA): TGTGCCACCAGAGGACAGCTGAACACTGAAGCTTTCTTT.

This rearrangement joins TRBV18 to TRBJ1-3; tentatively, D is TRBD1 (6 bases). Looked up from germline, CDR1 is KGHSH and CDR2 is LQKENI. This CDR3 comprises 14 residues. V was shortened by 1 base and J by 4 bases, with 8 bases between the two germline ends. The CDR3 DNA follows: TGTGCCAGCTCACCACGACAGGAGGGAAACACCATATATTTT. Amino acid sequence: CASSPRQEGNTIYF.

This chain's CDR3 is CAMPGQGGDTQYF. CDR3 nucleotide sequence: TGTGCCATGCCGGGACAGGGGGGGGATACGCAGTATTTT. V and J are TRBV2 and TRBJ2-3; 11 bases are shared with TRBD1. This CDR3 is built from 13 residues. Germline-derived CDR1 and CDR2 are SNHLY and FYNNEI. The junction had 6 bases not matched to a gene; V was cut back by 10 bases and J by 6 bases.

The V and J genes are TRBV2 and TRBJ1-1, with unresolved D. The ends were cut back, 4 bases at V and 1 base at J, with 7 bases in the middle. The CDR3 contains 13 residues. The germline CDR1 and CDR2 sequences are SNHLY and FYNNEI. The CDR3 DNA is TGTGCCAGCAGTGTCCGGGGGAACACTGAAGCTTTCTTT. Its protein product is CASSVRGNTEAFF.

J is TRBJ1-1 and V is TRBV10-3, with 7 bases that match TRBD1. The CDR3 runs 13 residues. With 11 bases clipped from V and 1 base from J, the junction kept 7 bases outside the gene matches. The germline CDR1 and CDR2 sequences are ENHRY and SYGVKD. CDR3 sequence (DNA): TGTGCCGTCCGGACAGGCCAGAACACTGAAGCTTTCTTT. It translates to CAVRTGQNTEAFF.

The chain uses TRBV5-1 and TRBJ1-3; D is undetermined. The V gene lost 4 bases and the J gene lost 2 bases, with 10 bases spanning the gap. CDR3 length equals 14 residues. The germline V gene has CDR1 SGHRS and CDR2 YFSETQ. The CDR3 DNA reads as TGCGCCAGCAGCAAGGAGGGAGCTGGAAACACCATATATTTT. Its translation: CASSKEGAGNTIYF.

This clone was counted only a few times. This chain joins TRBV5-4 and TRBJ1-1, with unresolved D. Per germline, CDR1 SGHNT and CDR2 YYREEE (reference sequence). The CDR3 runs to 14 residues. With 0 bases removed from V and 0 bases from J, the gap between germline ends came to 6 bases. The CDR3 sequence: CASSLGGMNTEAFF. The CDR3 bases are TGTGCCAGCAGCTTGGGTGGAATGAACACTGAAGCTTTCTTT.

J is TRBJ2-7 and V is TRBV27; weak D call: TRBD1 (6 bases). The V end lost 2 bases, the J end lost 1 base, and 9 bases lay between the germline ends. The CDR3 is 14 amino acids. Germline CDR1 and CDR2: MNHEY and SMNVEV (reference sequence). CDR3 amino acids: CASSLRDTSYEQYF. For the CDR3, the DNA is TGTGCCAGCAGTTTAAGGGACACTTCCTACGAGCAGTACTTC.

This chain links TRBV30 with TRBJ1-2; D gene uncertain. The germline V and J ends were trimmed by 0 bases and 8 bases, with 16 bases remaining between them. The CDR3 sequence is 14 residues long. Germline V lookup: CDR1 GTSNPN, CDR2 SVGIG (reference sequence). The CDR3 region is CAWSVLASIGGYTF. CDR3 sequence (DNA): TGTGCCTGGAGTGTACTGGCATCCATTGGCGGCTACACCTTC.

The chain uses TRBV10-3 and TRBJ2-2; 10 bases are a match to TRBD2. From germline, CDR1 is ENHRY and CDR2 SYGVKD. The CDR3 has 16 residues. V shed 5 bases and J 2 bases; nucleotides not matched to a gene: 5. CDR3 in amino acids: CAISYSGGANTGELFF. The CDR3 bases are TGTGCCATCAGTTACAGCGGGGGGGCCAACACCGGGGAGCTGTTTTTT.

In its sample, this clone was seen once. Relative to the germline gene, one junction end is altered; a read error may explain this. The chain employs TRBV3-1 (or the pseudogene TRBV3-2) and TRBJ1-2; TRBD1 agrees at 7 bases. CDR1 LGHDT and CDR2 YNNKEL come from the germline V gene (reference sequence). CDR3 length: 12 residues. The CDR3 nucleotides are TGTGCCAGCAGCCAATCAACCGACAGGGTTTTCTTC. Protein sequence: CASSQSTDRVFF.

V usage is TRBV6-6 and J usage is TRBJ2-5; the match to TRBD1 covers 9 bases. J gave up 2 bases and V 6 bases, and 22 bases lay outside the gene matches. The CDR3 covers 20 residues. The germline V gene has CDR1 MNHNY and CDR2 SVGAGI (reference sequence). This CDR3 reads CASSPPLRSLGQGPQETQYF. In nucleotides, the CDR3 is TGTGCCAGCAGCCCACCACTCCGCAGTCTGGGACAGGGCCCTCAAGAGACCCAGTACTTC.

The V and J genes are TRBV9 and TRBJ1-5, with D perhaps TRBD1 (6 bases). Trimming removed 7 bases from V and 0 bases from J, with 14 bases in between. Germline-derived CDR1 and CDR2 are SGDLS and YYNGEE. The length of the CDR3 is 15 residues. CDR3 residues: CASGDKANSNQPQHF. CDR3 DNA sequence: TGTGCCAGCGGGGACAAGGCGAATAGCAATCAGCCCCAGCATTTT.

The chain carries TRBV6-5 and TRBJ2-5; possible D gene TRBD1, 5 bases. This CDR3 is 13 amino acids long. Trimming left V 2 bases short and J 5 bases short, with 9 bases between. Germline V gene lookup returns CDR1 MNHEY and CDR2 SVGAGI. CDR3 region: CASSYGHRETQYF. CDR3 DNA: TGTGCCAGCAGTTACGGCCACAGGGAGACCCAGTACTTC.

This clone appeared a single time. This rearrangement joins TRBV28 to TRBJ1-6, with 8 positions matching TRBD1. The CDR3 sequence is 16 residues long. The germline gives CDR1 MDHEN, CDR2 SYDVKM. With 4 bases clipped from V and 9 bases from J, the junction kept 11 bases outside the gene matches. The CDR3 region is CASSSHDRGAGSPLHF. The CDR3 bases are TGTGCCAGCAGTTCACACGACAGGGGAGCAGGTTCACCCCTCCACTTT.

In nucleotides, the CDR3 is TGTGCCAGCAGCTTAGTATCCGGGGAGCTGTTTTTT. Amino acid sequence: CASSLVSGELFF. The V call is TRBV7-9, the J call TRBJ2-2; D call uncertain. Looked up from germline, CDR1 is SEHNR and CDR2 is FQNEAQ (reference sequence). Trimming took off 1 base at V and 6 bases at J, with 3 bases between the two ends. The CDR3 consists of 12 residues.

This chain connects TRBV28 to TRBJ1-2; D might be TRBD1 (5 bases). Germline-derived CDR1 and CDR2 are MDHEN and SYDVKM. V was clipped by 7 bases and J by 4 bases, with 7 bases between them. The CDR3 extends over 11 amino acids. CDR3 DNA: TGTGCCAGCACTAGGGGCTATGGCTACACCTTC. Translation gives CASTRGYGYTF.

The chain joins TRBV9 to TRBJ2-2, with unresolved D. V shed 4 bases and J shed 2 bases, with 15 bases lying between them. CDR1 and CDR2 from the germline V gene are SGDLS and YYNGEE. The CDR3 covers 16 residues. CDR3 sequence: CASSKPESGNTGELFF. CDR3 bases: TGTGCCAGCAGCAAGCCCGAGTCAGGAAACACCGGGGAGCTGTTTTTT.

The chain links TRBV6-1 to TRBJ2-1, with TRBD1 matching over 9 bases. CDR1 MNHNS and CDR2 SASEGT come from the germline V gene. The CDR3 is 14 residues long. V was pared by 6 bases and J by 9 bases, with 9 bases of the junction left unmatched. CDR3 loop: CASRPDGTGLEQFF. In DNA form, the CDR3 reads TGTGCCAGCAGGCCAGACGGGACAGGGCTTGAGCAGTTCTTC.

This clone was observed a single time. The chain joins TRBV9 to TRBJ2-1; maybe TRBD2 (5 bases). The CDR3 sequence is 15 residues long. Germline loops: CDR1 SGDLS, CDR2 YYNGEE. V was cut by 6 bases and J by 7 bases, with 20 bases left in between. The CDR3 DNA is TGTGCCAGCATAGGCAGGAGAGGGCGCGGGAATGAGCAGTTCTTC. Residues: CASIGRRGRGNEQFF. The variable domain in full, with the rest retrieved from reference TRBV9 and TRBJ2-1, is DSGVTQTPKHLITATGQRVTLRCSPRSGDLSVYWYQQSLDQGLQFLIQYYNGEERAKGNILERFSAQQFPDLHSELNLSSLELGDSALYFCASIGRRGRGNEQFFGPGTRLTVL.

This clone has only one observation. The chain is built from TRBV7-2 and TRBJ2-7; 10 bases agree with TRBD1. V was pared by 5 bases and J by 0 bases, with 13 bases of the junction left unmatched. Germline-derived CDR1 and CDR2 are SGHTA and FQGNSA. This CDR3 comprises 18 residues. For the CDR3, the DNA is TGTGCCAGCAGCCCGGGACAGGGGATAAGTTTTATCTCCTACGAGCAGTACTTC. Its translation is CASSPGQGISFISYEQYF.